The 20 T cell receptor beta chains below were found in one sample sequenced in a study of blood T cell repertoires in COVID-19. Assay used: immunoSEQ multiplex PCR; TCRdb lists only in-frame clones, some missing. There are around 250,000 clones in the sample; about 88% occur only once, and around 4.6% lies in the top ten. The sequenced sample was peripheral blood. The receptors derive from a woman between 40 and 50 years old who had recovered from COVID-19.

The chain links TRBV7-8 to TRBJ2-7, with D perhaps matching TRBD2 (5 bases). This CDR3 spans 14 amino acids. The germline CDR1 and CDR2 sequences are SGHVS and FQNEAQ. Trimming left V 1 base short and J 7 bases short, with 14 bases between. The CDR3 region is CASSLDDRTGEQYV. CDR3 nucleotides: TGTGCCAGCAGCTTAGATGACCGGACGGGGGAGCAGTACGTC.

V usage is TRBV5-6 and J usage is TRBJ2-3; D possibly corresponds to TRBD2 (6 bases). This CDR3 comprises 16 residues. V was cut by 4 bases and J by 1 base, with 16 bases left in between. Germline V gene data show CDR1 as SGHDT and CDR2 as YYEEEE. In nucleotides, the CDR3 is TGTGCCAGCAGCCCGGTGAGTAGCGGTGGCACAGATACGCAGTATTTT. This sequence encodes CASSPVSSGGTDTQYF.

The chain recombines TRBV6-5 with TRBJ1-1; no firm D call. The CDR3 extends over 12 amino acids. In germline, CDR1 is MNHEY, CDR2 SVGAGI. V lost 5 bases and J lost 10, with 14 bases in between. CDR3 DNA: TGTGCCAGCAGTCCTAACCCATATGGAGCTTTCTTT. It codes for CASSPNPYGAFF.

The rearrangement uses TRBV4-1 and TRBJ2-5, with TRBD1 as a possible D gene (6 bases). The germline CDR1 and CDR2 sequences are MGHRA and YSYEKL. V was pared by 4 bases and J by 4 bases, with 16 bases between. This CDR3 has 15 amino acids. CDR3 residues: CASSPEGGNGETQYF. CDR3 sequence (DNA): TGCGCCAGCAGCCCGGAAGGGGGAAACGGAGAGACCCAGTACTTC.

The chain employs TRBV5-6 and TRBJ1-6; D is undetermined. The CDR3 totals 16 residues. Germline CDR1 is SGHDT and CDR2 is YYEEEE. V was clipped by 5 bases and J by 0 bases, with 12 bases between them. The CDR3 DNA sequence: TGTGCCAGCAGTAGTGAGAAGCTCTCCTATAATTCACCCCTCCACTTT. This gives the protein CASSSEKLSYNSPLHF.

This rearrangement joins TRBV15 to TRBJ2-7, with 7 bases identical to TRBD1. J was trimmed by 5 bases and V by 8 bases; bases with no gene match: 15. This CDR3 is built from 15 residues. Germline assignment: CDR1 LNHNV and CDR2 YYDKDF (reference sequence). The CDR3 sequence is CATSSWRQGVHEQYF. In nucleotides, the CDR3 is TGTGCCACCTCCTCATGGCGGCAGGGGGTCCACGAGCAGTACTTC.

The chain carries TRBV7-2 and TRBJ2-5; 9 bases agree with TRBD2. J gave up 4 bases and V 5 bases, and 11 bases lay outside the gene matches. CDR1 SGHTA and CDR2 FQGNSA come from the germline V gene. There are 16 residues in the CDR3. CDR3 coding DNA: TGTGCCAGCAGCCCCTACTCGCGGGGGGGCGCAGAGACCCAGTACTTC. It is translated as CASSPYSRGGAETQYF.

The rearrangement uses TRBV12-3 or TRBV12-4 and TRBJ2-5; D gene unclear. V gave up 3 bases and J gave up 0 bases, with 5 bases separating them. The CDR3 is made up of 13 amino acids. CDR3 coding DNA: TGTGCCAGCAGTTTGACAAACCAAGAGACCCAGTACTTC. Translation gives CASSLTNQETQYF.

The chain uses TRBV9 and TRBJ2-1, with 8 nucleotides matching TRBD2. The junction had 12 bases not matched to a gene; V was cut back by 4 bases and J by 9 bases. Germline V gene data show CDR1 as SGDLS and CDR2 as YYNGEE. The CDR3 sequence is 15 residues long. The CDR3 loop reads CASSISGSWTSEQFF. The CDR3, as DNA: TGTGCCAGCAGCATAAGCGGGAGTTGGACTAGTGAGCAGTTCTTC.

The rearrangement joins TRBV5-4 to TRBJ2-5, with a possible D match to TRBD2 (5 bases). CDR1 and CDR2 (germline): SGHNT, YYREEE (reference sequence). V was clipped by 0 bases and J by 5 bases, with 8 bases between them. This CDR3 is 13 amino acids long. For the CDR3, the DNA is TGTGCCAGCAGCTTGGATAGCGTCGAGACCCAGTACTTC. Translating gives CASSLDSVETQYF.

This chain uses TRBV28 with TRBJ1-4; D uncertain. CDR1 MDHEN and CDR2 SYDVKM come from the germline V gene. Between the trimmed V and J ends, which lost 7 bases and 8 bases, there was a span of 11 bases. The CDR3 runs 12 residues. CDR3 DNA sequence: TGTGCCAGCACCCTTACGGGGGAAAAACTGTTTTTT. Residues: CASTLTGEKLFF. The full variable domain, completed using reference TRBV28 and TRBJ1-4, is DVKVTQSSRYLVKRTGEKVFLECVQDMDHENMFWYRQDPGLGLRLIYFSYDVKMKEKGDIPEGYSVSREKKERFSLILESASTNQTSMYLCASTLTGEKLFFGSGTQLSVL.

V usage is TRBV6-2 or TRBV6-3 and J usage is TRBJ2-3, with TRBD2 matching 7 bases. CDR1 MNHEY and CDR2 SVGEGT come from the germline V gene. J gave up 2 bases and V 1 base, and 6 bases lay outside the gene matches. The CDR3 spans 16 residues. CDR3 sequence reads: CASSYWKGLTTDTQYF. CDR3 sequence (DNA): TGTGCCAGCAGTTACTGGAAGGGACTAACCACAGATACGCAGTATTTT.

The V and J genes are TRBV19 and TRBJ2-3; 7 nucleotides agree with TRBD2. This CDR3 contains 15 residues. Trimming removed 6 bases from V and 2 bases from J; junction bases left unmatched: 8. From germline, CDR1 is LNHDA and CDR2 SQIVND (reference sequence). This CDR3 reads CASSPPSGLTDTQYF. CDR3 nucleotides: TGTGCCAGTAGCCCTCCTAGCGGCCTCACAGATACGCAGTATTTT.

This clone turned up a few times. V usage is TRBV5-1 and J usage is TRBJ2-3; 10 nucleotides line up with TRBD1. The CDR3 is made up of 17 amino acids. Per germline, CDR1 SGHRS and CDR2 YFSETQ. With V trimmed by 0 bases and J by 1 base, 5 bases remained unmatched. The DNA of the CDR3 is TGCGCCAGCAGCTTGGGGGCGACAGGGGGCGGCACAGATACGCAGTATTTT. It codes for CASSLGATGGGTDTQYF.

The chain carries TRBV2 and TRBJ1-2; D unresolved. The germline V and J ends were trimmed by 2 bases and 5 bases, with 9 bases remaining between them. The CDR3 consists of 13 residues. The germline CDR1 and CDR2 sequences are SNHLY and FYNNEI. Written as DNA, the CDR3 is TGTGCCAGCAGTGAAAACATACGATATGGCTACACCTTC. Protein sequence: CASSENIRYGYTF.

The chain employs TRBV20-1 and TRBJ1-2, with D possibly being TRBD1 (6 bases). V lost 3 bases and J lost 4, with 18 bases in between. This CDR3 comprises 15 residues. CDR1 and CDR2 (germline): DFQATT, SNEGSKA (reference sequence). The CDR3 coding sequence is TGCAGTGCTAGTCCATTAGTACAGGGTGGCTATGGCTACACCTTC. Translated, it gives CSASPLVQGGYGYTF.

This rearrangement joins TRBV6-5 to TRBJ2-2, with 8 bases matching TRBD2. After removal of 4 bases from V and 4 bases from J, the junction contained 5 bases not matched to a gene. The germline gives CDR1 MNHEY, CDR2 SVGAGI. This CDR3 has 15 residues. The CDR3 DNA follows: TGTGCCAGCAGTTTCACTAGCGGAGGCACCGGGGAGCTGTTTTTT. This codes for CASSFTSGGTGELFF.

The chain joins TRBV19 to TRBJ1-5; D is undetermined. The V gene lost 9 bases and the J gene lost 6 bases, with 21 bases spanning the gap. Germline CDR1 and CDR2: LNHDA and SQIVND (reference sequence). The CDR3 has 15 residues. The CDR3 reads CASLAAGEPVQPQHF. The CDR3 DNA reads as TGTGCCAGCCTTGCTGCCGGGGAGCCGGTTCAGCCCCAGCATTTT.

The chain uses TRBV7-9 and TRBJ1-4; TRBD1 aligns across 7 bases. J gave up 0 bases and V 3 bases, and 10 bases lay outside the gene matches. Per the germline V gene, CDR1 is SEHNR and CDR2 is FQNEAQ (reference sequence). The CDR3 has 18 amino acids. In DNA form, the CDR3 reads TGTGCCAGCAGCTTTTTTCGGTCGGACAGGCCAACTAATGAAAAACTGTTTTTT. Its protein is CASSFFRSDRPTNEKLFF.

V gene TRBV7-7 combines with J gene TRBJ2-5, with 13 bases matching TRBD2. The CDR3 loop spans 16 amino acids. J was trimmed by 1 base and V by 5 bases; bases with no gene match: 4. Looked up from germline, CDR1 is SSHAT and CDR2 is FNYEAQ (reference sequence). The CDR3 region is CASSLGTSGVQETQYF. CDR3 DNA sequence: TGTGCCAGCAGCCTGGGGACTAGCGGGGTCCAAGAGACCCAGTACTTC.